This T cell receptor (beta chain) stems from a study of cytomegalovirus exposure and HLA in healthy donors. Germline V gene lookup returns CDR1 LNHDA and CDR2 SQIVND (reference sequence). V dropped 7 bases and J dropped 3 bases, with 13 bases sitting between them. The CDR3 extends over 14 amino acids. In nominal health when sampled, donors likely had unrecorded immune exposures nonetheless. This clone was seen only a few times. This PCR relied on a set of 60 Vbeta primers and 13 Jbeta primers. Generated by immunoSEQ multiplex PCR, the TCRdb table keeps only in-frame clones and is missing some. The table records tens of thousands of clones, less than 80% of them present only once.

This receptor was obtained from a boy under 18 in good health and CMV-seropositive. Sample: PBMCs. This chain joins TRBV19 and TRBJ1-5, with a weak D call TRBD1 (5 bases). The chain's CDR3 is CASMPGMINQPQHF. The CDR3 DNA follows: TGTGCCAGTATGCCAGGGATGATCAATCAGCCCCAGCATTTT.